The subject of this entry is one TCR beta chain. Its antigen remains unknown. Treatment specified: roughly 19 received Ad26.COV2.S at low or high dose, single or two shots; roughly five received placebo; per-sample allocation not given. Sampling happened 63 days after the first vaccine or placebo injection. Donor was an adult aged 18-55 years in Boston. After removal of 1 base from V and 0 bases from J, the junction contained 9 bases not matched to a gene. Germline assignment: CDR1 SGHAT and CDR2 FQNNGV. CDR3 length: 19 residues. The data derive from a study of Ad26.COV2.S vaccination and SARS-CoV-2 variants. Study summary: Once or twice, 56 days apart, Ad26.COV2.S was delivered intramuscularly. Study-wide points: In TCR breadth and depth analyses, total T cell responses may have been underestimated.

Sequencing used immunoSEQ multiplex PCR; TCRdb keeps in-frame clones, though not all of them. Of about 350,000 clones listed, around 84% are singletons. V gene TRBV11-2 combines with J gene TRBJ2-6; TRBD1 matches at 7 bases. Specimen: peripheral blood, collected in a trial of Ad26.COV2.S vaccine versus placebo. This clonotype was sampled from a person between 18 and 60 years old who received the Ad26.COV2.S COVID-19 vaccine or a placebo. CDR3 nucleotides: TGTGCCAGCAGCTTAGTAATTGGACAGGCTTACTCTGGGGCCAACGTCCTGACTTTC. Its translation is CASSLVIGQAYSGANVLTF.